This T cell receptor (beta chain) was sequenced in a study of T-cell memory formation after mild COVID-19. This clonotype was picked up a small number of times. The CDR3 is 17 residues long. J was trimmed by 2 bases and V by 5 bases; bases with no gene match: 8. Germline CDR1 is SGHVS and CDR2 is FNYEAQ. MiXCR, run by TCRdb on the 5' RACE reads, gives a single entry per CDR3 protein. This sample has hundreds of thousands of distinct CDR3 sequences, with approximately 25% found just once. The J gene is TRBJ2-7, the V gene TRBV7-6; 14 positions match TRBD2. Sample: PBMCs or a T cell subset sorted from them (not recorded which). The source of this sequence is an adult woman who had mild COVID-19 (a few samples of this study predate the infection). Cell type and time point are not known. For the CDR3, the DNA is TGTGCCAGCAGCCCCCCGACTAGCGGGGGGGCGGCCTACGAGCAGTACTTC. Protein sequence: CASSPPTSGGAAYEQYF. Supplemented by reference TRBV7-6 and TRBJ2-7, the full variable domain reads GAGVSQSPRYKVTKRGQDVALRCDPISGHVSLYWYRQALGQGPEFLTYFNYEAQQDKSGLPNDRFSAERPEGSISTLTIQRTEQRDSAMYRCASSPPTSGGAAYEQYFGPGTRLTVT.